This T cell receptor (beta chain) was recorded in a study of blood T cell repertoires in COVID-19. At the level of the study: COVID-19 samples collected from the United States, Italy and Spain covered acute and convalescent phases. T cells, B-cell-depleted T cells, or PBMCs supplied cDNA or gDNA.

Patients of the Seattle cohort, enrolled during active infection, were followed longitudinally. Here immunoSEQ multiplex PCR was the method, and the copy in TCRdb shows in-frame clones only, minus some. The sample contains 300,000 to 400,000 clones, about 91% of which appear only once. CDR3 length: 15 residues. Germline V gene sequence: CDR1 LGHNA, CDR2 YSLEER. V lost 0 bases, J lost 5 bases, and 3 bases stayed unmatched. Material: peripheral blood. This sequence was found in a man aged 25-40 years with COVID-19, enrolled during active disease. This sequence joins TRBV4-3 and TRBJ2-1, with 8 bases matching TRBD2. This chain's CDR3 is CASSQDSGANNEQFF. For the CDR3, the DNA is TGCGCCAGCAGCCAAGATAGCGGGGCCAACAATGAGCAGTTCTTC.